These 13 T cell receptor beta chains share one sample of origin, sequenced in a study of T cell responses to AZD1222 COVID-19 vaccine. Profiled with immunoSEQ multiplex PCR; TCRdb holds only in-frame clones, not every one. This sample has about 110,000 clones; roughly 87% occur once, and the top ten carry 5%. Material: peripheral blood, obtained on day 0 of AZD1222 vaccination. These receptors originate from an adult in good health.

This rearrangement joins TRBV27 to TRBJ1-5; D gene unclear. The V gene's germline CDR1 is MNHEY and CDR2 SMNVEV (reference sequence). The V end was cut by 2 bases, the J end by 4 bases, with 6 bases between. CDR3 length: 13 amino acids. The CDR3 nucleotides read TGTGCCAGCAGTTTACGGTCGAATCAGCCCCAGCATTTT. The encoded protein is CASSLRSNQPQHF.

This clone has only one observation. The chain couples TRBV11-3 to TRBJ2-1, with D hard to call. Looked up from germline, CDR1 is SGHNT and CDR2 is YENEEA. Trimming took off 0 bases at V and 5 bases at J, with 17 bases between the two ends. There are 17 residues in the CDR3. DNA for the CDR3: TGTGCCAGCAGCTTAGATCCCCCCCCCTACCACAACAATGAGCAGTTCTTC. Protein sequence: CASSLDPPPYHNNEQFF.

The chain has TRBV12-3 or TRBV12-4 and TRBJ2-5; perhaps TRBD2 as D (5 bases). Between the trimmed V and J ends, which lost 8 bases and 7 bases, there was a span of 17 bases. CDR3 length: 13 amino acids. The CDR3 DNA reads as TGTGCCAGCGGCTCCAAGGCGGAGGTGACCCAGTACTTC. Its protein product is CASGSKAEVTQYF.

The genes are TRBV27 and TRBJ1-1, with D perhaps TRBD1 (6 bases). V lost 2 bases, J lost 6 bases, and 19 bases lay in between. Germline assignment: CDR1 MNHEY and CDR2 SMNVEV (reference sequence). The CDR3 loop spans 16 amino acids. In DNA form, the CDR3 reads TGTGCCAGCAGTTTAGATCCTAGGGGGGGAGGCGCTGAAGCTTTCTTT. Translated: CASSLDPRGGGAEAFF.

The chain couples TRBV4-1 to TRBJ1-2, with a possible D match to TRBD1 (6 bases). The length of the CDR3 is 16 residues. Trimming pared 0 bases from V and 4 bases from J, leaving 15 bases between. Germline values: CDR1 MGHRA, CDR2 YSYEKL. The CDR3 here is CASSQDAGGDSYGYTF. CDR3 DNA sequence: TGCGCCAGCAGCCAAGATGCCGGGGGCGATAGCTATGGCTACACCTTC.

The gene calls are TRBV5-4 and TRBJ1-1; a possible D gene is TRBD1 (6 bases). The CDR3 length is 15 residues. CDR1 SGHNT and CDR2 YYREEE come from the germline V gene (reference sequence). Trimming stripped 4 bases from V and 0 bases from J, with 13 bases between. In DNA form, the CDR3 reads TGTGCCAGCAGCCGGGGGACACGGGTGAACACTGAAGCTTTCTTT. This sequence encodes CASSRGTRVNTEAFF.

The chain recombines TRBV18 with TRBJ1-1; 9 positions match TRBD1. V lost 5 bases, J lost 3 bases, and 4 bases stayed unmatched. CDR1 is KGHSH, CDR2 LQKENI, per germline. This CDR3 has 14 amino acids. The CDR3 loop reads CASSGQGMDTEAFF. CDR3 in DNA: TGTGCCAGCTCAGGACAGGGGATGGACACTGAAGCTTTCTTT.

The chain couples TRBV29-1 to TRBJ2-2, with 9 bases matching TRBD2. V shed 5 bases, J shed 7 bases, and the junction held 8 bases outside the gene matches. The CDR3 extends over 14 amino acids. Germline loops: CDR1 SQVTM, CDR2 ANQGSEA. DNA of the CDR3: TGCAGCGTTCTGGCGGGGGGGCAAGGCGGGGAGCTGTTTTTT. This sequence encodes CSVLAGGQGGELFF.

V and J are TRBV7-2 and TRBJ1-6; 7 nucleotides match TRBD1. The CDR3 runs to 17 residues. CDR1 and CDR2 (germline): SGHTA, FQGNSA. J was trimmed by 8 bases and V by 0 bases; bases with no gene match: 10. In DNA form, the CDR3 reads TGTGCCAGCAGCTTAGCATATCGGGACAGTTTTTATTCACCCCTCCACTTT. This translates into CASSLAYRDSFYSPLHF.

The chain couples TRBV9 to TRBJ1-6; weak D call: TRBD1 (6 bases). Per the germline V gene, CDR1 is SGDLS and CDR2 is YYNGEE. The germline V and J ends were trimmed by 3 bases and 6 bases, with 13 bases remaining between them. The CDR3 totals 15 residues. The DNA for the CDR3 is TGTGCCAGCAGCGACACCGGGACAACTAATTCACCCCTCCACTTT. Amino acids: CASSDTGTTNSPLHF.

This sequence joins TRBV5-1 and TRBJ2-3; D might be TRBD1 (6 bases). The germline V and J ends were trimmed by 3 bases and 7 bases, with 9 bases remaining between them. The CDR3 has 12 amino acids. CDR1 is SGHRS and CDR2 is YFSETQ in the germline V gene. The CDR3 nucleotides read TGCGCCAGCAGCTCGGACAGTTATACGCAGTATTTT. Translated, it gives CASSSDSYTQYF.

The CDR3 coding sequence is TGTGCCAGCAGTCCCGGGGGGGCGGATACGCAGTATTTT. Residues: CASSPGGADTQYF. The chain links TRBV6-5 to TRBJ2-3; 8 bases line up with TRBD2. Germline assignment: CDR1 MNHEY and CDR2 SVGAGI. The junction had 4 bases not matched to a gene; V was cut back by 5 bases and J by 6 bases. The CDR3 runs 13 residues.

This clone was detected once. This chain connects TRBV19 to TRBJ2-1; perhaps TRBD2 as D (5 bases). V was pared by 7 bases and J by 0 bases, with 10 bases between. Germline loops: CDR1 LNHDA, CDR2 SQIVND (reference sequence). This CDR3 has 14 amino acids. This CDR3 reads CASKEESSYNEQFF. The CDR3 coding sequence is TGTGCCAGTAAGGAGGAAAGCTCCTACAATGAGCAGTTCTTC.